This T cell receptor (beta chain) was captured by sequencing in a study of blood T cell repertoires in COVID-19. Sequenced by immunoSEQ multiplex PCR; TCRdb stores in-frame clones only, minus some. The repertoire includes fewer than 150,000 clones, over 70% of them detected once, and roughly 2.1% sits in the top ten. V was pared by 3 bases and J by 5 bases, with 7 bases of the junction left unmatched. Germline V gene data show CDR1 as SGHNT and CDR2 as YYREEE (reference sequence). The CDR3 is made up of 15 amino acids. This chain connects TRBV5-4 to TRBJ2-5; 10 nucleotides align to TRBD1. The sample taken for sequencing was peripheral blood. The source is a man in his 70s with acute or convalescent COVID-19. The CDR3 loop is CASSSGQGMRETQYF. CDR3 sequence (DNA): TGTGCCAGCAGCTCGGGACAGGGGATGAGGGAGACCCAGTACTTC.